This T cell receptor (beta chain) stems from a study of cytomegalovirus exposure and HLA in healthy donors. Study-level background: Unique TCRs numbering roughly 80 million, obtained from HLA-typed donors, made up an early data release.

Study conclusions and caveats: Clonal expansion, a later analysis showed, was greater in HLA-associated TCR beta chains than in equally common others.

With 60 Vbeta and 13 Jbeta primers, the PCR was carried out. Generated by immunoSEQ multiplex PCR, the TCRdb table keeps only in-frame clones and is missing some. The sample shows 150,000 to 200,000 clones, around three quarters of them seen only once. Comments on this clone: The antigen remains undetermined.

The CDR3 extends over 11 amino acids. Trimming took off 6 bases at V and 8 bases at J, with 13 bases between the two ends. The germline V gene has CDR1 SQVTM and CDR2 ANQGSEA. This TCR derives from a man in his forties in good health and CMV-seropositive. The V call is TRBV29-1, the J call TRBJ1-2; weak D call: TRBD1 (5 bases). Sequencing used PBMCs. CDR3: CSVGGTQGYTF. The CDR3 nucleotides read TGCAGCGTGGGGGGGACGCAGGGCTACACCTTC.